This entry is about one T cell receptor beta chain. The method was immunoSEQ multiplex PCR; TCRdb's version includes in-frame clones alone and lacks a portion of them. The table records around 69,000 clones, 85% to 95% of them present only once. CDR3 length equals 14 residues. Germline loops: CDR1 SGHTA, CDR2 FQGNSA. The ends were cut back, 1 base at V and 0 bases at J, with 6 bases in the middle. The entry originates in a study of PD-L1 blockade in urothelial cancer. As to time point: peripheral blood 6 weeks after treatment start. This TCR was sampled from a woman of 80 years or more with urothelial cancer. This chain uses TRBV7-2 with TRBJ1-1; D is unclear. Specimen: PBMCs, collected around atezolizumab (anti-PD-L1) treatment. The chain's CDR3 is CASSLGHLNTEAFF. For the CDR3, the DNA is TGTGCCAGCAGCTTAGGACACCTGAACACTGAAGCTTTCTTT.